This is a list of T cell receptor beta chains from one sample in a study of cytomegalovirus exposure and HLA in healthy donors. The protocol was immunoSEQ multiplex PCR, while the TCRdb copy is restricted to in-frame clones and leaves out a portion. Of 150,000 to 200,000 clones in the sample, approximately 71% are singletons; the top ten hold approximately 10%. Material for sequencing was PBMCs. These receptors originate from a man younger than 35 in good health and CMV-seropositive. The CDR3 runs from the conserved cysteine through the conserved F or W. Each record gives: clone size, D gene, J gene, V gene, CDR3 DNA, CDR3 protein. The D gene is left open where the match is weak. A row's size may be missing; if present it is once, few, many or a size class.

NA | TRBD1 | TRBJ1-5 | TRBV30 | TGTGCCTGGAGTCCGGGACAGGTTGTCTCACAGCCCCAGCATTTT | CAWSPGQVVSQPQHF
NA | TRBD2 | TRBJ2-1 | TRBV4-1 | TGCGCCAGCAGCCAAGCCGGGACTAGCGGGAGAAAGCAGTTCTTC | CASSQAGTSGRKQFF
NA | TRBD1 | TRBJ2-5 | TRBV2 | TGTGCCAGCAGAGTGGGACAGGGCAGTGAGCAGTACTTC | CASRVGQGSEQYF
NA | NA | TRBJ1-5 | TRBV18 | TGTGCCAGCTCACCAATGCAGGTTTATAATCAGCCCCAGCATTTT | CASSPMQVYNQPQHF
NA | NA | TRBJ2-7 | TRBV27 | TGTGCCAGCAGTTTTTCCGCCGACAGCTACGAGCAGTACTTC | CASSFSADSYEQYF
NA | NA | TRBJ2-5 | TRBV6-5 | TGTGCCAGCCGCCCGTGGCAGATGGAGACCCAGTACTTC | CASRPWQMETQYF
NA | NA | TRBJ2-5 | TRBV5-1 | TGCGCCAGCAGCTTACGGGAGCTCCAAGAGACCCAGTACTTC | CASSLRELQETQYF
NA | NA | TRBJ2-2 | TRBV4-2 | TGTGCCAGCAGCCAATTGGGTAGGGAGGCCGGGGAGCTGTTTTTT | CASSQLGREAGELFF
NA | NA | TRBJ2-5 | TRBV5-1 | TGCGCCAGCAGCTTCCCGCGCGCACAAGAGACCCAGTACTTC | CASSFPRAQETQYF
few | TRBD2 | TRBJ2-7 | TRBV6-5 | TGTGCCAGCAGTTACTCGCCTAGCGGCTCCTACGAGCAGTACTTC | CASSYSPSGSYEQYF
NA | NA | TRBJ1-2 | TRBV14 | TGTGCCAGCAGCCCGGGACTGGGCGCGGGCGGCTACACCTTC | CASSPGLGAGGYTF
NA | NA | TRBJ1-6 | TRBV30 | TGTGCCTGGGGAAGGGGGATGGGGTCACCCCTCCACTTT | CAWGRGMGSPLHF
NA | NA | TRBJ2-1 | TRBV10-1 | TGCGCCAGCAGTGAGTCGGGGGCGGGAGCGGATGAGCAGTTCTTC | CASSESGAGADEQFF
once | NA | TRBJ1-4 | TRBV28 | TGTGCCAGCAGTTTATTTTCGGGGGGCGATGAAAAACTGTTTTTT | CASSLFSGGDEKLFF
NA | TRBD1 | TRBJ1-4 | TRBV6-6 | TGTGCCAGCGAGCCATACAGGGGAAATGAAAAACTGTTTTTT | CASEPYRGNEKLFF
NA | NA | TRBJ2-7 | TRBV9 | TGTGCCAGCAGCGAGGGGGGGAGTGAAGCCTACGAGCAGTACTTC | CASSEGGSEAYEQYF
NA | NA | TRBJ2-5 | TRBV30 | TGTGCCTGGAGTCCGAGGGTCGAGACCCAGTACTTC | CAWSPRVETQYF
NA | NA | TRBJ1-1 | TRBV2 | TGTGCCAGCAGCCTGGGGGCCACTGAAGCTTTCTTT | CASSLGATEAFF
NA | NA | TRBJ2-1 | TRBV27 | TGTGCCAGCAGTTTATTTCAGGGGTACAATGAGCAGTTCTTC | CASSLFQGYNEQFF
NA | NA | TRBJ2-1 | TRBV27 | TGTGCCAGCAGTCCGCACGCCTATAGCAGAAGCTCCTACAATGAGCAGTTCTTC | CASSPHAYSRSSYNEQFF
NA | TRBD1 | TRBJ2-2 | TRBV2 | TGTGCCAGCTCCCGACAGGGGAACACCGGGGAGCTGTTTTTT | CASSRQGNTGELFF
NA | NA | TRBJ1-4 | TRBV25-1 | TGTGCCAGCAGCCCGAACAGGGCAGGGCGAGCAACTAATGAAAAACTGTTTTTT | CASSPNRAGRATNEKLFF
NA | TRBD2 | TRBJ2-7 | TRBV14 | TGTGCCAGCAGCCAGGACGGGAGGAGTTCCGTCGAGCAGTACTTC | CASSQDGRSSVEQYF
NA | TRBD1 | TRBJ2-7 | TRBV2 | TGTGCCAGCAGTGGCCAGGGGGCCACCTACGAGCAGTACTTC | CASSGQGATYEQYF
NA | TRBD2 | TRBJ2-5 | TRBV9 | TGTGCCAGCAGCGGACACGGGGAGAGGGCGGGAGGCCAAGAGACCCAGTACTTC | CASSGHGERAGGQETQYF
NA | NA | TRBJ1-2 | TRBV7-9 | TGTTCCAGCAGTCCATTTAACTATGGCTACACCTTC | CSSSPFNYGYTF
few | NA | TRBJ2-7 | TRBV19 | TGTGCCAGTAGTATAGCCGGGTCGCGGGTCGCCTCCTACGAGCAGTACTTC | CASSIAGSRVASYEQYF
NA | TRBD2 | TRBJ2-4 | TRBV29-1 | TGCAGCGTAGACCCGGGGGGGGCCAAAAACATTCAGTACTTC | CSVDPGGAKNIQYF
NA | TRBD1 | TRBJ1-1 | TRBV28 | TGTGCCAGCAGTTCGGGACAGGGGAAGTTTGCTGAAGCTTTCTTT | CASSSGQGKFAEAFF
NA | NA | TRBJ1-1 | TRBV5-1 | TGCGCCAGCAGCTCAGCGGGGCAGGACTTGAACACTGAAGCTTTCTTT | CASSSAGQDLNTEAFF
NA | NA | TRBJ1-1 | TRBV7-9 | TGTGCCAGCAGCTTACTGATGGGGGGTGAAGCTTTCTTT | CASSLLMGGEAFF
NA | TRBD2 | TRBJ2-7 | TRBV14 | TGTGCCAGCAGCCAATACCGGGAGGGCTCCTACGAGCAGTACTTC | CASSQYREGSYEQYF
NA | NA | TRBJ1-2 | TRBV2 | TGTGCCAGCAGTGGTAGAGCTCTCCGAGTGAGTAACTATGGCTACACCTTC | CASSGRALRVSNYGYTF
NA | NA | TRBJ2-2 | TRBV10-3 | TGTGCCATCCAAGCGGGGAACACCGGGGAGCTGTTTTTT | CAIQAGNTGELFF
NA | NA | TRBJ1-5 | TRBV23-1 | TGCGCCAGCAGTACTCCAGGGGTGTCCTTCCCCTATTTCCAGCCCCAGCATTTT | CASSTPGVSFPYFQPQHF
NA | TRBD1 | TRBJ1-1 | TRBV7-9 | TGTGCCAGCAGCCCAGGATACAGGGGTGATACTGAAGCTTTCTTT | CASSPGYRGDTEAFF
NA | NA | TRBJ1-4 | TRBV18 | TGTGCCAGCTCACCAAGGGTCGGGGTTGCAACTAATGAAAAACTGTTTTTT | CASSPRVGVATNEKLFF
NA | NA | TRBJ2-2 | TRBV30 | TGTGCCGTATCAGCAGGCAACACCGGGGAGCTGTTTTTT | CAVSAGNTGELFF
NA | NA | TRBJ1-4 | TRBV7-9 | TGTTCCAGCAGCTTGAGGGAGACTAATGAAAAACTGTTTTTT | CSSSLRETNEKLFF
few | TRBD2 | TRBJ2-7 | TRBV29-1 | TGCAGCGTTGATAGAATTAGCGGGAGGCTCCCTTACGAGCAGTACTTC | CSVDRISGRLPYEQYF
NA | TRBD1 | TRBJ2-3 | TRBV5-1 | TGCGCCAGCACCGGGACAGGGGGAAGCACAGATACGCAGTATTTT | CASTGTGGSTDTQYF
NA | NA | TRBJ1-2 | TRBV28 | TGTGCCAGCAGTACTCCTCCTCGTACCTACTATGGCTACACCTTC | CASSTPPRTYYGYTF
NA | NA | TRBJ2-5 | TRBV4-2 | TGTGCCAGCAGCCCTCACGAGGAGCGGAAACAAGAGACCCAGTACTTC | CASSPHEERKQETQYF
once | TRBD1 | TRBJ1-1 | TRBV6-6 | TGTGCCAGCAGTTTTCGACAGGGCGGGAACACTGAAGCTTTCTTT | CASSFRQGGNTEAFF
NA | NA | TRBJ1-2 | TRBV5-6 | TGTGCCAGCAGCTTGCTAGGTGAGCACAGGAACTATGGCTACACCTTC | CASSLLGEHRNYGYTF
NA | NA | TRBJ1-1 | TRBV18 | TGTGCCAGCTCACGATCAGGGAACACTGAAGCTTTCTTT | CASSRSGNTEAFF
NA | TRBD2 | TRBJ2-1 | TRBV4-1 | TGCGCCAGCAGCCAGGGGGGGAGCTCCTACAATGAGCAGTTCTTC | CASSQGGSSYNEQFF
NA | NA | TRBJ2-7 | TRBV7-2 | TGTGCCAGCAGTTCGGAAACGGGGTTCTACGAGCAGTACTTC | CASSSETGFYEQYF
NA | NA | TRBJ2-6 | TRBV6-5 | TGTGCCAGCATGGACATCTTAACTGGGGCCAACGTCCTGACTTTC | CASMDILTGANVLTF
NA | TRBD1 | TRBJ2-1 | TRBV30 | TGTGCCGGTGAGGGGGCAGGGGATGAGCAGTTCTTC | CAGEGAGDEQFF
NA | TRBD2 | TRBJ2-5 | TRBV10-3 | TGTGCCATCAGCCGGACTAGCGGAGAACCTGTGGCACAAGAGACCCAGTACTTC | CAISRTSGEPVAQETQYF
NA | NA | TRBJ1-5 | TRBV28 | TGTGCCAGCAGTCTTTGGGGAGGCAATCAGCCCCAGCATTTT | CASSLWGGNQPQHF
NA | TRBD1 | TRBJ1-4 | TRBV27 | TGTGCCAGCAGTTTGACAGGGGAGAATGAAAAACTGTTTTTT | CASSLTGENEKLFF
NA | NA | TRBJ2-1 | TRBV13 | TGTGCCAGCAGCTTAGTTGTGACTAGCAATGAGCAGTTCTTC | CASSLVVTSNEQFF
NA | TRBD2 | TRBJ2-1 | TRBV13 | TGTGCCAGCAGCTTAAGGTTCCGAGCGGGAGGGATCAGCTCCTACAATGAGCAGTTCTTC | CASSLRFRAGGISSYNEQFF
few | TRBD2 | TRBJ2-4 | TRBV29-1 | TGCAGCGGGAGACTAGCGGGAGGGCTAGGAGCCAAAAACATTCAGTACTTC | CSGRLAGGLGAKNIQYF
NA | NA | TRBJ1-5 | TRBV5-5 | TGTGCCAGCAGCAGAGCGGGGACGGAGGATCAGCCCCAGCATTTT | CASSRAGTEDQPQHF